This TCR beta chain was sequenced during a study of response to subunit inactivated influenza vaccine. The table lists this clonotype with many counts. The target antigen is unknown. Whole-study results and caveats: The authors suggested that every seasonal influenza vaccination recruits few new T cells.

There are 15 residues in the CDR3. Germline loops: CDR1 DFQATT, CDR2 SNEGSKA (reference sequence). Germline trimming cut 4 bases from V and 0 bases from J; bases unmatched to any gene: 2. Each CDR3 protein gets one entry after TCRdb re-called the RT-PCR reads with MiXCR. The sample has 450,000 to 600,000 distinct CDR3 sequences; approximately 7.3% are singletons. The sequence was obtained from a man between 45 and 75 years old who received an inactivated influenza vaccine. The chain uses TRBV20-1 and TRBJ2-5; 13 nucleotides match TRBD2. The input for sequencing was PBMCs from blood, taken around 2 years after vaccination. CDR3 nucleotide sequence: TGCAGTGCTAAAGGGACTAGCGGGGACCAAGAGACCCAGTACTTC. Its translation is CSAKGTSGDQETQYF.